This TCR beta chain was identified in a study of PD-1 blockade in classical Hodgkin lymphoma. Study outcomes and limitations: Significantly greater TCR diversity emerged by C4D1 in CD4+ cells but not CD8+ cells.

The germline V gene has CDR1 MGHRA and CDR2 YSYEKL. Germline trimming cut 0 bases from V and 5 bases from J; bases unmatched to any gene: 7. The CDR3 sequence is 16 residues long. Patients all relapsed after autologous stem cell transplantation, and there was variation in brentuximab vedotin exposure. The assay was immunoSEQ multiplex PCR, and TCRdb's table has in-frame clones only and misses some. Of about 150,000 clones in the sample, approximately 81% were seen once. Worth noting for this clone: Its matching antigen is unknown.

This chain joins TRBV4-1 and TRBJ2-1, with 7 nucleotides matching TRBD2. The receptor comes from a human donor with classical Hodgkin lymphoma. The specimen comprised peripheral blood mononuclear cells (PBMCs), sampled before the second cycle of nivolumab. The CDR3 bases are TGCGCCAGCAGCCAAGACGGTCTAGCGGAGGACAATGAGCAGTTCTTC. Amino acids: CASSQDGLAEDNEQFF.